This entry lists 17 T cell receptor beta chains sequenced from one sample in a study of blood T cell repertoires in COVID-19. Sequencing was performed with immunoSEQ multiplex PCR; in TCRdb, only in-frame clones are kept and a portion is missing. The sample consists of under 85,000 clones, roughly 84% of them appearing once. Material: peripheral blood. These receptors came from a middle-aged man with acute or convalescent COVID-19.

This chain joins TRBV13 and TRBJ2-2; 8 positions agree with TRBD2. This CDR3 has 17 amino acids. Germline CDR1 PRHDT, CDR2 FYEKMQ (reference sequence). V lost 1 base and J lost 1; bases outside the gene matches: 5. Here the CDR3 DNA reads TGTGCCAGCAGCTTAGATGGGACTAGTGGGAACACCGGGGAGCTGTTTTTT. Translating it yields CASSLDGTSGNTGELFF.

This clone was counted only a few times. The chain employs TRBV4-3 and TRBJ2-7, with D unresolved. Trimming removed 3 bases at V and 3 bases at J, with 9 bases between. This CDR3 is 13 amino acids long. Germline V gene data show CDR1 as LGHNA and CDR2 as YSLEER. CDR3 sequence reads: CASSQISGYEQYF. CDR3 DNA sequence: TGCGCCAGCAGCCAGATCTCCGGCTACGAGCAGTACTTC.

This chain connects TRBV27 to TRBJ1-1; 7 bases match TRBD1. The junction had 0 bases not matched to a gene; V was cut back by 2 bases and J by 3 bases. Germline CDR1 MNHEY, CDR2 SMNVEV (reference sequence). CDR3 length equals 13 residues. The DNA of the CDR3 is TGTGCCAGCAGTTTAACAGGGGACACTGAAGCTTTCTTT. It codes for CASSLTGDTEAFF.

The chain carries TRBV6-5 and TRBJ1-4; 11 bases agree with TRBD1. The junction had 6 bases not matched to a gene; V was cut back by 2 bases and J by 7 bases. The length of the CDR3 is 16 residues. Germline CDR1 MNHEY, CDR2 SVGAGI. The CDR3 is CASSYDSGTGGEKLFF. The CDR3 DNA reads TGTGCCAGCAGTTACGACTCCGGGACAGGGGGTGAAAAACTGTTTTTT.

This chain connects TRBV19 to TRBJ2-7; TRBD2 aligns across 7 bases. With V trimmed by 3 bases and J by 2 bases, 4 bases remained unmatched. This CDR3 has 14 residues. CDR1 is LNHDA, CDR2 SQIVND, per germline (reference sequence). The CDR3, as DNA: TGTGCCAGTAGTATCACCGCGGGGGCCTACGAGCAGTACTTC. Its protein is CASSITAGAYEQYF.

This clone was counted between two and nine times. The gene calls are TRBV18 and TRBJ2-6; 11 positions agree with TRBD1. Germline CDR1 and CDR2: KGHSH and LQKENI. The CDR3 spans 17 residues. V gave up 3 bases and J gave up 2 bases; unmatched junction bases: 3. This CDR3 is CASSPGQGVAGANVLTF. The CDR3 nucleotides are TGTGCCAGCTCACCGGGACAGGGGGTCGCTGGGGCCAACGTCCTGACTTTC.

The V and J genes are TRBV30 and TRBJ2-2, with D tentatively TRBD2 (5 bases). Between the trimmed V and J ends, which lost 3 bases and 3 bases, there was a span of 11 bases. Germline lookup yields CDR1 GTSNPN and CDR2 SVGIG (reference sequence). This CDR3 region has 14 residues. In DNA, the CDR3 is TGTGCCTGGAGAGCTGGAGGACACACCGGGGAGCTGTTTTTT. As protein: CAWRAGGHTGELFF.

The V and J genes are TRBV9 and TRBJ2-7, with D perhaps matching TRBD2 (6 bases). V gave up 4 bases and J gave up 3 bases, with 26 bases separating them. The CDR3 spans 18 residues. Germline CDR1 is SGDLS and CDR2 is YYNGEE. The CDR3 sequence is CASSLGTLTRDLDYEQYF. DNA of the CDR3: TGTGCCAGCAGCCTAGGCACACTAACACGGGACTTGGACTACGAGCAGTACTTC.

V gene TRBV6-6 combines with J gene TRBJ1-2, with D unclear. V was trimmed by 0 bases and J by 8 bases, leaving 10 bases between them. The CDR3 has 13 residues. CDR1 and CDR2 from the germline V gene are MNHNY and SVGAGI (reference sequence). For the CDR3, the DNA is TGTGCCAGCAGTTACTCTACGGGAACGGGCTACACCTTC. It yields the protein CASSYSTGTGYTF.

This clone was recorded a few times. This chain uses TRBV28 with TRBJ2-3; D is perhaps TRBD1 (7 bases). The germline V gene has CDR1 MDHEN and CDR2 SYDVKM. The CDR3 spans 15 residues. Trimming took 11 bases from V and 3 from J, leaving 21 bases between them. The CDR3 sequence: CAGGGTGVDTDTQYF. CDR3 nucleotides: TGTGCCGGAGGGGGCACGGGAGTGGATACAGATACGCAGTATTTT.

This chain joins TRBV19 and TRBJ2-7; TRBD1 aligns across 8 bases. V was clipped by 4 bases and J by 0 bases; unmatched bases: 11. Germline-derived CDR1 and CDR2 are LNHDA and SQIVND (reference sequence). The CDR3 is 17 amino acids. CDR3 coding DNA: TGTGCCAGTAGTACCGCGGGACAGGCAACGAGCTCCTACGAGCAGTACTTC. Protein product: CASSTAGQATSSYEQYF.

CDR3 in amino acids: CASSQDKGSGSDTQYF. In DNA, the CDR3 is TGCGCCAGCAGCCAAGATAAGGGCAGCGGGTCTGATACGCAGTATTTT. This sequence joins TRBV4-1 and TRBJ2-3; possible D gene TRBD2, 6 bases. V was pared by 0 bases and J by 6 bases, with 16 bases between. Germline assignment: CDR1 MGHRA and CDR2 YSYEKL. This CDR3 spans 16 amino acids.

The J gene is TRBJ2-3, the V gene TRBV10-3; 15 nucleotides agree with TRBD2. Germline V gene lookup returns CDR1 ENHRY and CDR2 SYGVKD. The CDR3 has 17 amino acids. J gave up 6 bases and V 6 bases, and 10 bases lay outside the gene matches. DNA for the CDR3: TGTGCCATCAGGAACCCCACCGGGACTAGCGGGAGGGATACGCAGTATTTT. This translates into CAIRNPTGTSGRDTQYF.

The chain joins TRBV19 to TRBJ1-6; D may be TRBD1 (6 bases). Germline lookup yields CDR1 LNHDA and CDR2 SQIVND (reference sequence). Trimming shortened V by 3 bases and J by 10 bases, and 13 bases separated the two germline ends. This CDR3 comprises 14 residues. CDR3: CASSIGQTSSPLHF. CDR3 in DNA: TGTGCCAGTAGTATCGGACAGACATCCTCACCCCTCCACTTT.

V usage is TRBV7-2 and J usage is TRBJ2-5, with D maybe TRBD2 (5 bases). The CDR3 loop spans 13 amino acids. The V and J ends lost 6 bases and 5 bases respectively, with 13 bases between them. CDR1 SGHTA and CDR2 FQGNSA come from the germline V gene. This CDR3 is CASSLTSVETQYF. The DNA for the CDR3 is TGTGCCAGCAGTTTAACTAGTGTGGAGACCCAGTACTTC.

This chain links TRBV6-5 with TRBJ2-7; no firm D call. With 6 bases removed from V and 4 bases from J, the gap between germline ends came to 13 bases. This CDR3 has 13 amino acids. CDR1 and CDR2 from the germline V gene are MNHEY and SVGAGI. For the CDR3, the DNA is TGTGCCAGCAGCTCCCCGCGAGAGTACGAGCAGTACTTC. This translates into CASSSPREYEQYF.

The V call is TRBV19, the J call TRBJ2-7; 7 nucleotides line up with TRBD1. V dropped 3 bases and J dropped 3; count of bases not matched to a gene: 5. Germline values: CDR1 LNHDA, CDR2 SQIVND (reference sequence). This CDR3 contains 14 residues. CDR3 nucleotide sequence: TGTGCCAGTAGTATGCCGGGACAGAACTACGAGCAGTACTTC. Encoded protein: CASSMPGQNYEQYF. Drawing the rest from reference TRBV19 and TRBJ2-7, the complete variable domain is DGGITQSPKYLFRKEGQNVTLSCEQNLNHDAMYWYRQDPGQGLRLIYYSQIVNDFQKGDIAEGYSVSREKKESFPLTVTSAQKNPTAFYLCASSMPGQNYEQYFGPGTRLTVT.